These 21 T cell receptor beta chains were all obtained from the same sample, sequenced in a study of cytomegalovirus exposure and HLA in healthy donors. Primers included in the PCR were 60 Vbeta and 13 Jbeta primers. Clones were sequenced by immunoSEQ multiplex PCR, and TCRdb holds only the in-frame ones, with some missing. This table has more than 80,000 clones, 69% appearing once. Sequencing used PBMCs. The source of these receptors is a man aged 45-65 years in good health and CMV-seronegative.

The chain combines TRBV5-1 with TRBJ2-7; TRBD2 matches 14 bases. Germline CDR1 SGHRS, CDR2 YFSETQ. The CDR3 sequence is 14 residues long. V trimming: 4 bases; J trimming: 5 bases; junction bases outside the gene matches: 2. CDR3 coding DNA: TGCGCCAGCAGCATGACTAGCGGGGGGGACGAGCAGTACTTC. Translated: CASSMTSGGDEQYF.

The CDR3 DNA reads as TGTGCCAGCAGCGACCAACAGGGGGCTCCCCAGTACTTC. This gives the protein CASSDQQGAPQYF. The V gene is TRBV7-3, the J gene TRBJ2-5; 9 bases are a match to TRBD1. Germline CDR1 and CDR2: SGHTA and FQGTGA. V gave up 5 bases and J gave up 9 bases; unmatched junction bases: 7. This CDR3 region has 13 residues.

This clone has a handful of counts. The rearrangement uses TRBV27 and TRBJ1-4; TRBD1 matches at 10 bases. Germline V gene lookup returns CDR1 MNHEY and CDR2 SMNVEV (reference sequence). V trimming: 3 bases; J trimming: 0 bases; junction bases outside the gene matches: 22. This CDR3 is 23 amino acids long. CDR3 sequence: CASSLASPGQGKRKTATNEKLFF. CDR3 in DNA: TGTGCCAGCAGTTTGGCCAGCCCGGGACAGGGGAAAAGAAAGACCGCAACTAATGAAAAACTGTTTTTT.

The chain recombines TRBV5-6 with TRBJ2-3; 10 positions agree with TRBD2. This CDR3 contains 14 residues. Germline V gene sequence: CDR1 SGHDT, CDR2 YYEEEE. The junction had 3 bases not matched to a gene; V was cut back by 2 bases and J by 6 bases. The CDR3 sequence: CASSLASGGDTQYF. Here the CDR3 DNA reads TGTGCCAGCAGCTTAGCTAGCGGGGGTGATACGCAGTATTTT. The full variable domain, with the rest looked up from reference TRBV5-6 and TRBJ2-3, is DAGVTQSPTHLIKTRGQQVTLRCSPKSGHDTVSWYQQALGQGPQFIFQYYEEEERQRGNFPDRFSGHQFPNYSSELNVNALLLGDSALYLCASSLASGGDTQYFGPGTRLTVL.

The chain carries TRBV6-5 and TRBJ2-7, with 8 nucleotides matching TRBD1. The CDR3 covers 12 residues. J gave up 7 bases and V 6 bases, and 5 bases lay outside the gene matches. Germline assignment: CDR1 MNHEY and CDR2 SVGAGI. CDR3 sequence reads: CASSPRGQEQYF. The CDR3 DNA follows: TGTGCCAGCAGCCCCAGGGGGCAGGAGCAGTACTTC.

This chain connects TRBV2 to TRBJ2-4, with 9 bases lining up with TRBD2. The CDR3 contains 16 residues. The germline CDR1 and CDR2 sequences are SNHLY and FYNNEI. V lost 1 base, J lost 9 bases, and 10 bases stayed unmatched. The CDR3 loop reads CASSEGTSVVPSIQYF. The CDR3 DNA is TGTGCCAGCAGTGAAGGGACTAGCGTGGTCCCCAGCATTCAGTACTTC.

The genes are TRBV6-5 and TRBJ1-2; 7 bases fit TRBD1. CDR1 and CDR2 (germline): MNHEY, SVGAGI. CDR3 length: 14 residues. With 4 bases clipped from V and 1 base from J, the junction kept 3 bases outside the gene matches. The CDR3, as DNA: TGTGCCAGCAGTTTGACAGGGTTTAACTATGGCTACACCTTC. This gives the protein CASSLTGFNYGYTF.

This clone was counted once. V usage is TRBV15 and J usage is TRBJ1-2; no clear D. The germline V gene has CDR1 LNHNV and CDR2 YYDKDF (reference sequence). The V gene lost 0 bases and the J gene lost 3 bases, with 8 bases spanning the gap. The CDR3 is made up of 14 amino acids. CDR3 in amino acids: CATSRDLADYGYTF. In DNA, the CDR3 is TGTGCCACCAGCAGAGATTTGGCTGACTATGGCTACACCTTC.

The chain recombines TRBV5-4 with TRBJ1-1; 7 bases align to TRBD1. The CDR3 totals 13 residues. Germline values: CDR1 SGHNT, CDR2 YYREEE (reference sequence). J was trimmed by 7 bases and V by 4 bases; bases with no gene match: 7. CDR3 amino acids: CASSPTGTDEAFF. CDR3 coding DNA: TGTGCCAGCAGCCCCACCGGGACAGATGAAGCTTTCTTT.

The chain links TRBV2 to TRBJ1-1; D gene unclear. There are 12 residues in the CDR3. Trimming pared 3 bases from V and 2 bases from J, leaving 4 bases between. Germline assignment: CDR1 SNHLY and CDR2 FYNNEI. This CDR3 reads CASSDFNTEAFF. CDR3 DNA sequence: TGTGCCAGCAGTGACTTTAACACTGAAGCTTTCTTT. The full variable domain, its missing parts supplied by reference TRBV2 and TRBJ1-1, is EPEVTQTPSHQVTQMGQEVILRCVPISNHLYFYWYRQILGQKVEFLVSFYNNEISEKSEIFDDQFSVERPDGSNFTLKIRSTKLEDSAMYFCASSDFNTEAFFGQGTRLTVV.

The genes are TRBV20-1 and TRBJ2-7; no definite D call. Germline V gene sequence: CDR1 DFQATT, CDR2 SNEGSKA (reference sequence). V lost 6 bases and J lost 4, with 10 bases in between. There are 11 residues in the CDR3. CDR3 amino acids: CSALMEYEQYF. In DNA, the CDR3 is TGCAGTGCCTTAATGGAGTACGAGCAGTACTTC.

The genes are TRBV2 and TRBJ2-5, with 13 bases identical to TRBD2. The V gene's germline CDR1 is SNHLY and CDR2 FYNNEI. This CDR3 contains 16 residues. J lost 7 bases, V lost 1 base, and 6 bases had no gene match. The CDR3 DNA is TGTGCCAGCAGTGAAGTAGCACTAGCGGGGGGGCCGACCCAGTACTTC. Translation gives CASSEVALAGGPTQYF.

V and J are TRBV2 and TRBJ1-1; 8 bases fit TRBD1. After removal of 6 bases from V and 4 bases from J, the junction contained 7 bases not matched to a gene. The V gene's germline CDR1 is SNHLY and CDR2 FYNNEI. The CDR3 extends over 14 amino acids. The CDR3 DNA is TGTGCCAGCAGGCCATCAGGGGGCGGCACTGAAGCTTTCTTT. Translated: CASRPSGGGTEAFF.

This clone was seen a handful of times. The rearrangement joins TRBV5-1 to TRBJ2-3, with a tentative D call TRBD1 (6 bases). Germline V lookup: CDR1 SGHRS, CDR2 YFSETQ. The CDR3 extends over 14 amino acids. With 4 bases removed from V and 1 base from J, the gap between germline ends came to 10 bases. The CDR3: CASSANRGTDTQYF. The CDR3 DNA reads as TGCGCCAGCAGCGCAAACAGGGGCACAGATACGCAGTATTTT.

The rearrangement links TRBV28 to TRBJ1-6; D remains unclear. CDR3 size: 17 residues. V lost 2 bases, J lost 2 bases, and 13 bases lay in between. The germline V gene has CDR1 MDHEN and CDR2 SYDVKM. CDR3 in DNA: TGTGCCAGCAGTTTACGCCGCTATAGCCCCTATAATTCACCCCTCCACTTT. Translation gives CASSLRRYSPYNSPLHF.

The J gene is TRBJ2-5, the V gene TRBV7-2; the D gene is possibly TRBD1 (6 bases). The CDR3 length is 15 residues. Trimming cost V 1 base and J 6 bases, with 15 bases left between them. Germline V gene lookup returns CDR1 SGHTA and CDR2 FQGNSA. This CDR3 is CASSLGGSWGQTQYF. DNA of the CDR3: TGTGCCAGCAGCTTAGGGGGTTCATGGGGGCAGACCCAGTACTTC.

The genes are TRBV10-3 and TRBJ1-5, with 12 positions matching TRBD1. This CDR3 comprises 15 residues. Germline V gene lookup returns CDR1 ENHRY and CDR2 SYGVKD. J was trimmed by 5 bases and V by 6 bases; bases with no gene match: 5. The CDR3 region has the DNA TGTGCCATCAGCCTCGGGACAGGGGGCGATCAGCCCCAGCATTTT. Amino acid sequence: CAISLGTGGDQPQHF.

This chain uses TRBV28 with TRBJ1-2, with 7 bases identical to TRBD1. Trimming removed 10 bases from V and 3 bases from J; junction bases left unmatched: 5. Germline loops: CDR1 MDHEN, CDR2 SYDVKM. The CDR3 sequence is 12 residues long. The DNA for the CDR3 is TGTGCCACCCAGACAGGGCACTATGGCTACACCTTC. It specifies CATQTGHYGYTF.

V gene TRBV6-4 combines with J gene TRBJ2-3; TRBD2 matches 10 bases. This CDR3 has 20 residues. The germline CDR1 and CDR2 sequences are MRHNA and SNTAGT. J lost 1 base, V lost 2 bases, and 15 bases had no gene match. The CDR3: CASSDHIRASGGPRTDTQYF. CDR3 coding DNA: TGTGCCAGCAGTGACCACATCAGGGCTAGCGGGGGACCACGCACAGATACGCAGTATTTT.

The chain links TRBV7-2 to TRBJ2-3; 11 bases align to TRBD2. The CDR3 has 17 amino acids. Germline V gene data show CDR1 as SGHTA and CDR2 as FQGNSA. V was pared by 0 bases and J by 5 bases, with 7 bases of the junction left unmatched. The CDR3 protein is CASSLAGSGGAVDTQYF. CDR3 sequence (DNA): TGTGCCAGCAGCTTAGCCGGTAGCGGGGGGGCGGTAGATACGCAGTATTTT. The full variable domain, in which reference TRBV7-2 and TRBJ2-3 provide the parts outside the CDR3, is GAGVSQSPSNKVTEKGKDVELRCDPISGHTALYWYRQSLGQGLEFLIYFQGNSAPDKSGLPSDRFSAERTGGSVSTLTIQRTQQEDSAVYLCASSLAGSGGAVDTQYFGPGTRLTVL.

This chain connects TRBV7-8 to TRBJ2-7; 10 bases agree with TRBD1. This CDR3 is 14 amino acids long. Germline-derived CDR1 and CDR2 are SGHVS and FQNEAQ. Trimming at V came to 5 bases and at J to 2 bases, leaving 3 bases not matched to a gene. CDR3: CASSRGQGAYEQYV. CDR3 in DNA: TGTGCCAGCAGCCGCGGACAGGGGGCCTACGAGCAGTACGTC.